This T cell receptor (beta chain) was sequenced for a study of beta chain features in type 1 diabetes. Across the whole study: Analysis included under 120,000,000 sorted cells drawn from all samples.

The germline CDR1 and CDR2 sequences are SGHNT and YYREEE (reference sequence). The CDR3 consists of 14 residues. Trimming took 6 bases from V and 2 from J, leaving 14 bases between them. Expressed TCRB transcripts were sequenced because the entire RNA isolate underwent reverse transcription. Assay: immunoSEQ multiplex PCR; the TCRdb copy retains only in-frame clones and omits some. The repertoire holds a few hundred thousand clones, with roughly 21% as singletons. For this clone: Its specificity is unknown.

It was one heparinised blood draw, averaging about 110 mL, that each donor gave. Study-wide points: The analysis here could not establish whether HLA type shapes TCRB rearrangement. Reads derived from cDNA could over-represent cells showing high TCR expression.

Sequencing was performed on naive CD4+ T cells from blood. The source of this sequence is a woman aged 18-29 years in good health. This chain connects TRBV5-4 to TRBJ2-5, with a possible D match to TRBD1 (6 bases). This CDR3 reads CASTLQGRQETQYF. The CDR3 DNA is TGTGCCAGCACCCTCCAGGGGAGACAAGAGACCCAGTACTTC.